These T cell receptor beta chains were read from a single sample in a study of naive and memory T cell subsets. MiXCR, run by TCRdb on the UMI-ligation and nested PCR reads, gives a single entry per CDR3 protein. The sample has 35,000 to 40,000 distinct CDR3 sequences, 11% seen once. The sequenced sample was skin, obtained from a tuberculin skin test site. The origin of the receptors is an adult in good health. The conserved cysteine and the conserved F or W are not part of the CDR3 here. D genes are given only for firm matches.

V gene: TRBV7-2
D gene: NA
J gene: TRBJ2-3
CDR3 protein: ASSPDYPSSTDTQY

V gene: TRBV29-1
D gene: NA
J gene: TRBJ2-7
CDR3 protein: SHTERADGEQY

V gene: TRBV5-4
D gene: NA
J gene: TRBJ2-7
CDR3 protein: ASSFRGGAYEQY

V gene: TRBV5-1
D gene: NA
J gene: TRBJ2-3
CDR3 protein: PRARPHEGDTQY

V gene: TRBV12-3/TRBV12-4
D gene: TRBD1
J gene: TRBJ1-5
CDR3 protein: ASSFRTGRNQPQH

V gene: TRBV5-1
D gene: TRBD1
J gene: TRBJ1-5
CDR3 protein: ASSLGDRNQPQH

V gene: TRBV2
D gene: NA
J gene: TRBJ1-6
CDR3 protein: ASSARMTNQARLQSPLH

V gene: TRBV12-3/TRBV12-4
D gene: TRBD1
J gene: TRBJ1-1
CDR3 protein: ASSWTGQGAF

V gene: TRBV28
D gene: NA
J gene: TRBJ2-5
CDR3 protein: ASSFGGRGKTQY

V gene: TRBV20-1
D gene: TRBD1
J gene: TRBJ1-2
CDR3 protein: SAFITTGNYGYT

V gene: TRBV7-7
D gene: TRBD1
J gene: TRBJ1-5
CDR3 protein: ASSLRDREGGNQPQH

V gene: TRBV20-1
D gene: NA
J gene: TRBJ2-7
CDR3 protein: SALGQSSYEQY

V gene: TRBV20-1
D gene: NA
J gene: TRBJ2-3
CDR3 protein: SASVTSTDTQY

V gene: TRBV25-1
D gene: NA
J gene: TRBJ1-5
CDR3 protein: ASGTGHSNQPQH

V gene: TRBV25-1
D gene: NA
J gene: TRBJ1-2
CDR3 protein: ASSEDYSGTYGYT

V gene: TRBV11-2
D gene: NA
J gene: TRBJ2-1
CDR3 protein: ASSLFVGILF

V gene: TRBV12-3/TRBV12-4
D gene: NA
J gene: TRBJ2-1
CDR3 protein: ASSLWAGQFYNEQF

V gene: TRBV18
D gene: NA
J gene: TRBJ2-5
CDR3 protein: ASSPLGIHGETQY

V gene: TRBV30
D gene: NA
J gene: TRBJ2-5
CDR3 protein: AWREGLTQETQY

V gene: TRBV12-3/TRBV12-4
D gene: NA
J gene: TRBJ1-4
CDR3 protein: ASSVRGPNEKLF

V gene: TRBV6-6
D gene: NA
J gene: TRBJ2-1
CDR3 protein: ASSFAASSYNEQF

V gene: TRBV29-1
D gene: TRBD2
J gene: TRBJ2-2
CDR3 protein: SVGLSGGNTGELF

V gene: TRBV5-1
D gene: NA
J gene: TRBJ2-1
CDR3 protein: ASSLEAGPSPF

V gene: TRBV4-2
D gene: NA
J gene: TRBJ1-1
CDR3 protein: ASSLGLTNTEAF

V gene: TRBV12-3/TRBV12-4
D gene: NA
J gene: TRBJ2-1
CDR3 protein: ASRTSVGNEQF